Below are 9 T cell receptor beta chains sequenced from a single sample in a study of blood T cells in healthy people across ages. The second PCR ran roughly 7 to 12 cycles with a sample-barcoded 5' primer and J-beta primers. TCRdb ran MiXCR on the 5' RACE reads and lists one entry per CDR3 protein. Here the sample spans roughly 500,000 distinct CDR3 sequences, 27% being singletons. The specimen was blood. Receptors were obtained from a woman aged 70-85 years in good health.

The J gene is TRBJ1-1, the V gene TRBV6-6; tentative D call: TRBD1 (5 bases). CDR3 length equals 11 residues. Germline loops: CDR1 MNHNY, CDR2 SVGAGI (reference sequence). The ends were cut back, 4 bases at V and 8 bases at J, with 8 bases in the middle. The CDR3 sequence: CASSSRQEAFF. DNA for the CDR3: TGTGCCAGCAGTTCCCGACAGGAAGCTTTCTTT.

This clonotype was found a few times. The gene calls are TRBV10-3 and TRBJ2-5; 8 bases are shared with TRBD1. Germline V gene sequence: CDR1 ENHRY, CDR2 SYGVKD. After removal of 8 bases from V and 5 bases from J, the junction contained 7 bases not matched to a gene. The CDR3 has 13 residues. For the CDR3, the DNA is TGTGCCATCTCGGGACAGGCAGGGGAGACCCAGTACTTC. Translation gives CAISGQAGETQYF.

This clonotype has just a few counts. The rearrangement uses TRBV6-5 and TRBJ2-1, with D possibly matching TRBD2 (6 bases). The CDR3 has 17 residues. The V end was cut by 2 bases, the J end by 8 bases, with 22 bases between. Germline V gene lookup returns CDR1 MNHEY and CDR2 SVGAGI. CDR3 sequence: CASSYQMSGRKRDEQFF. In DNA, the CDR3 is TGTGCCAGCAGTTACCAAATGTCGGGGAGGAAGCGGGATGAGCAGTTCTTC.

The chain employs TRBV20-1 and TRBJ2-1; tentatively, D is TRBD1 or TRBD2 (6 bases each). The CDR3 is 14 amino acids. The V end was cut by 6 bases, the J end by 1 base, with 13 bases between. Looked up from germline, CDR1 is DFQATT and CDR2 is SNEGSKA (reference sequence). The CDR3 loop reads CSAPGAGSYNEQFF. The DNA for the CDR3 is TGCAGTGCCCCGGGGGCGGGGTCCTACAATGAGCAGTTCTTC.

The CDR3 reads CASSSGGSRKLFF. The CDR3 region has the DNA TGTGCCAGCAGCTCGGGAGGCAGTAGGAAACTGTTTTTT. The chain links TRBV7-2 to TRBJ1-4, with D hard to call. The CDR3 has 13 residues. From germline, CDR1 is SGHTA and CDR2 FQGNSA. V gave up 4 bases and J gave up 11 bases, with 14 bases separating them.

This chain links TRBV10-3 with TRBJ1-5; a possible D gene is TRBD1 (5 bases). The germline CDR1 and CDR2 sequences are ENHRY and SYGVKD. V was clipped by 4 bases and J by 6 bases, with 19 bases between them. The CDR3 runs 16 residues. The CDR3 DNA reads TGTGCCATCAGTGGGGGGAACAGGACGGGACGTCAGCCCCAGCATTTT. It is translated as CAISGGNRTGRQPQHF.

There are a few counts of this clonotype. This sequence joins TRBV24-1 and TRBJ2-1; 8 nucleotides align to TRBD1. CDR3 length: 17 amino acids. Trimming took 2 bases from V and 3 from J; bases not matched to a gene: 8. The germline V gene encodes CDR1 KGHDR and CDR2 SFDVKD. CDR3 protein: CATSDSVPGQVYNEQFF. Written as DNA, the CDR3 is TGTGCCACCAGTGATTCTGTCCCGGGACAGGTCTACAATGAGCAGTTCTTC.

This clonotype was recorded a few times. This chain links TRBV10-3 with TRBJ2-7; tentatively, D is TRBD1 (5 bases). There are 10 residues in the CDR3. Germline V CDR1 and CDR2: ENHRY, SYGVKD. V lost 2 bases, J lost 11 bases, and 7 bases lay in between. The DNA of the CDR3 is TGTGCCATCAGTGAGGAAGGGGAGTACTTC. Protein sequence: CAISEEGEYF.

This clonotype was seen only a few times. The chain combines TRBV5-1 with TRBJ2-7; the D is unclear. The V gene's germline CDR1 is SGHRS and CDR2 YFSETQ. V was clipped by 3 bases and J by 6 bases, with 13 bases between them. The CDR3 contains 13 residues. The CDR3 is CASSSPPLREQYF. CDR3 in DNA: TGCGCCAGCAGCTCCCCTCCCCTCCGCGAGCAGTACTTC.